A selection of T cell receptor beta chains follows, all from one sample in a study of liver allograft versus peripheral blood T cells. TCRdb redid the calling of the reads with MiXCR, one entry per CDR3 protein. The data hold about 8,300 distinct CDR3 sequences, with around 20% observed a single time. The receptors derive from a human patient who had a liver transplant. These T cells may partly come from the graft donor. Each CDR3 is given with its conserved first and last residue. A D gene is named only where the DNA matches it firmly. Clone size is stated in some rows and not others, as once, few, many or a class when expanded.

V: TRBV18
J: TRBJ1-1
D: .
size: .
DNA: TGTGCCAGCTCACCACGCATACCAGAACAGATCACTGAAGCTTTCTTT
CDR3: CASSPRIPEQITEAFF

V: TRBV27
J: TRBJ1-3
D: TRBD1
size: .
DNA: TGTGCCAGCATCCGACGGCTGAGGGGGCCGAGCTCTGGAAACACCATATATTTT
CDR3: CASIRRLRGPSSGNTIYF

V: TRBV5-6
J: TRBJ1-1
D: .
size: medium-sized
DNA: TGTGCCAGCAGCTTTCCCCGGGACATAACTGAAGCTTTCTTT
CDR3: CASSFPRDITEAFF

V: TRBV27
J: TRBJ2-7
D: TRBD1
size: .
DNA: TGTGCCAGCAGCCCTCGGACAGGGGGCTCCTACGAGCAGTACTTC
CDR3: CASSPRTGGSYEQYF

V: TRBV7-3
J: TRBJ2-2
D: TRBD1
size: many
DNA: TGTGCCAGCAGCCCGAGGACAGGGGAAAACACCGGGGAGCTGTTTTTT
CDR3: CASSPRTGENTGELFF

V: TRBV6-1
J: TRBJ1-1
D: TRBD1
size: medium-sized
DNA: TGTGCCAGCAGGACCGGGACAGTCGAAGCTTTCTTT
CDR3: CASRTGTVEAFF

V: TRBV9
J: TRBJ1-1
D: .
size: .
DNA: TGTGTCAGCAGCATGGGGTTGGGCACTGAAGCTTTCTTT
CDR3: CVSSMGLGTEAFF

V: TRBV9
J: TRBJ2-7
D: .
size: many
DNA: TGTGCCAGCAGCCCAGGGAAGGGGCCCCAGAACTTC
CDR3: CASSPGKGPQNF

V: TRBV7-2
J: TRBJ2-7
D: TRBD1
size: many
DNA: TGTGCCAGCAGCCCCCGGGACAGGCGCTACGAGCAGTACTTC
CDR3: CASSPRDRRYEQYF

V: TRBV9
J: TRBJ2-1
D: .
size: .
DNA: TGTGCCAGCAGCCCTATGACGGGGTCGAATGAGCAGTTCTTC
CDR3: CASSPMTGSNEQFF

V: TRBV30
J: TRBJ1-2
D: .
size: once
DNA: TGTGCTCTGAGGGGGGCGCGTGGCTACACCTTC
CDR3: CALRGARGYTF

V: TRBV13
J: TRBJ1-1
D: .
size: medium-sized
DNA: TGTGCCAGCAGCCCGGCGGGGGCGTGGGCTTTCTTT
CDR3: CASSPAGAWAFF

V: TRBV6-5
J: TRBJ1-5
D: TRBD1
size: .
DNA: TGTGCCAGCAGGAACGGGACAGGGAATCAGCCCCAGCATTTT
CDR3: CASRNGTGNQPQHF

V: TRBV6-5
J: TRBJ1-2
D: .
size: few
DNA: TGTGCCAGCAGTCCCGGGACCATAATGGACAGCTACACCTTC
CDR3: CASSPGTIMDSYTF

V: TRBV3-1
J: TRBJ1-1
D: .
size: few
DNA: TGTGCCAGCAGCGGCCGACAGCTCGAAGCTTTCTTT
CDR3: CASSGRQLEAFF

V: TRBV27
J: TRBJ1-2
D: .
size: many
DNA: TGTGCCACCAGTCCCGGTGGCCATGGCTACACCTTC
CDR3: CATSPGGHGYTF

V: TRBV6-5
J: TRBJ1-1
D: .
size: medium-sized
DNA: TGTGCCAGCAGATACAGGGAAGGAAGGACTGAAGCTTTCTTT
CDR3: CASRYREGRTEAFF

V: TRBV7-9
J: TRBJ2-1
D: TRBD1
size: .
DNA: TGTGCCAGCAGCTCCAACCGGGACAGGGGTTTCTATGAGCAGTTCTTC
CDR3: CASSSNRDRGFYEQFF

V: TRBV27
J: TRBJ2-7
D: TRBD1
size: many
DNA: TGTGCCAGCAGTTTATACGGACAGGAAGCCTACGAGCAGTACTTC
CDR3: CASSLYGQEAYEQYF

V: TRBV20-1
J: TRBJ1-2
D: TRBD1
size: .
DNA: TGCAGTTTAGGGGGCGGGGGGTACTATGGCTACACCTTC
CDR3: CSLGGGGYYGYTF

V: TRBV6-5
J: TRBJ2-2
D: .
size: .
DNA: TGTGCCAGCAGTTACCACGGGGCTACCGGGGAGCTGTTTTTT
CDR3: CASSYHGATGELFF

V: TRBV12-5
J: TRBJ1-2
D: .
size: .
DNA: TGTGCTAGTGGTCCTTCCGGGGGCTTTAACTATGGCTACACCTTC
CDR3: CASGPSGGFNYGYTF

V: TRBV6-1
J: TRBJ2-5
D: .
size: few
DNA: TGTGCCAGCAGAGACTTACTCCAAGAGACCCAGTACTTC
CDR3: CASRDLLQETQYF

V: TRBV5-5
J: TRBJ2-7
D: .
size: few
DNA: TGTGCCAGCAGCTTGGAAGGGCCAACCTCCTACGAGCAGTACTTC
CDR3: CASSLEGPTSYEQYF

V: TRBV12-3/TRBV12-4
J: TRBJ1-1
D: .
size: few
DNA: TGTGCCAGCAGTTTAGGGGGTGACGCTTTCTTT
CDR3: CASSLGGDAFF

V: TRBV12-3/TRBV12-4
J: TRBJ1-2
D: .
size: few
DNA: TGTGCCAGCAGTTTCGCCAGGGGCGGAGGCTACACCTTC
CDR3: CASSFARGGGYTF

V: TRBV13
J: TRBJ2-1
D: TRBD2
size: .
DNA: TGTGCCAGCAGCCTGACTAGCGGGGGGGCCTACAATGAGCAGTTCTTC
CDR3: CASSLTSGGAYNEQFF

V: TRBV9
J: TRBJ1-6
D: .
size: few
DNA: TGTGCCAGCAGCGGGGATACAGCGGGATCACCCCTCCACTTT
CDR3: CASSGDTAGSPLHF

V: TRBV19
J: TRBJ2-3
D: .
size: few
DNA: TGTGCCAGCGGTCTCTACTCAACCACAGATACGCAGTATTTT
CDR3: CASGLYSTTDTQYF

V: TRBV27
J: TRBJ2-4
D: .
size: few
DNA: TGTGCCAGCAGTTTATCGGTCCCGGTAGCCAAAAACATTCAGTACTTC
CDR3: CASSLSVPVAKNIQYF

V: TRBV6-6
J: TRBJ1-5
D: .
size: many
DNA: TGTGCCCCCGGGTCGACCCAGCATTTT
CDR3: CAPGSTQHF

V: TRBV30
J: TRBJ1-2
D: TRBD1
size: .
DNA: TGTGCCTGGAGTGAGGGGGCATCCTCTTTCTTC
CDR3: CAWSEGASSFF

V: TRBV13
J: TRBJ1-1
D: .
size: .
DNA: TGTGCCAGCAGCCCCCAACAGGGGAACACTGAAGCTTTCTTT
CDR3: CASSPQQGNTEAFF

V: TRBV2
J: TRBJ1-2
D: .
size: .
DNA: TGTGCCAGCAGTGATCTGAGCTCCTATGGCTACACCTTC
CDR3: CASSDLSSYGYTF

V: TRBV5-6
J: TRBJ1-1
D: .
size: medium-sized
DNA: TGTGCCAGCAGCTTGGGGGGGAGTACTGAAGCTTTCTTT
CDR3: CASSLGGSTEAFF

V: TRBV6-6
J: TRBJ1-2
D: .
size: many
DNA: TGTGCCAGCAGTTACGGAGGGACGTTTAGCGGCTACACCTTC
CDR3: CASSYGGTFSGYTF

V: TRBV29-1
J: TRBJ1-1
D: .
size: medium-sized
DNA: TGCAGCGTTGATGGGAGTACAGTCGCTGAAGCTTTCTTT
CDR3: CSVDGSTVAEAFF

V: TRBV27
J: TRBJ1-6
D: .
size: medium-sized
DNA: TGTGCCAGCAGTTTCGTCGTCCGGAAGTCACCCCTCCACTTT
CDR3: CASSFVVRKSPLHF

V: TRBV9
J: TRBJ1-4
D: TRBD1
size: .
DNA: TGTGCCAGCAGCCTGAACAGGGGAGGGGTCGAAAAACTGTTTTTT
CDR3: CASSLNRGGVEKLFF

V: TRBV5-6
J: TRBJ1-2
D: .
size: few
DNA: TGTGCCAGCAGCTTGTCACTAGTCCAAACCTTC
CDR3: CASSLSLVQTF

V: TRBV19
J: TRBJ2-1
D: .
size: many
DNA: TGTGCCAGTTCTGACTTCTACAATGAGCAGTTCTTC
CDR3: CASSDFYNEQFF

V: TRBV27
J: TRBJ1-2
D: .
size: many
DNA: TGTGCCAGCAGTTTCCTACCCCAGGGGGGCTACACCTTC
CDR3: CASSFLPQGGYTF